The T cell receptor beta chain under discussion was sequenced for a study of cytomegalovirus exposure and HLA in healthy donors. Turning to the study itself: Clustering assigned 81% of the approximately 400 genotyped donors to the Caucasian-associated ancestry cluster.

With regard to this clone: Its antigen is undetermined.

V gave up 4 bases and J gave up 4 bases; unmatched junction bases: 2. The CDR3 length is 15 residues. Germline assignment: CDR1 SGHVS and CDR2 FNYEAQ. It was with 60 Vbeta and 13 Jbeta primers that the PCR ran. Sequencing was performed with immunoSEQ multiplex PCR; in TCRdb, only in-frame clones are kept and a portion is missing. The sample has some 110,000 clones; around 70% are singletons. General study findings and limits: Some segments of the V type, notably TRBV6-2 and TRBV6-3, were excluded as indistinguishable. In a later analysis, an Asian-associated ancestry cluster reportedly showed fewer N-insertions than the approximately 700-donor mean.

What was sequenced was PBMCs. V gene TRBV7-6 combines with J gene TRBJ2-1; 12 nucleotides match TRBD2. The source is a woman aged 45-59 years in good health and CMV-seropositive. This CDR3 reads CASSSGLAGYNEQFF. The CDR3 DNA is TGTGCCAGCAGCTCTGGACTAGCGGGATACAATGAGCAGTTCTTC.